This T cell receptor beta chain emerged from a study of CD8 T cells in ankylosing spondylitis. The CDR3 is 14 residues long. The ends were cut back, 5 bases at V and 4 bases at J, with 17 bases in the middle. CDR1 and CDR2 (germline): DFQATT, SNEGSKA (reference sequence). 5'-RACE, quantitative and with molecular barcodes, yielded the TCR beta libraries. MiXCR, run by TCRdb on the 5' RACE reads, gives a single entry per CDR3 protein. Found here are some 840,000 distinct CDR3 sequences, roughly 10% of them singletons; the top ten hold 0.51%. A word on this clonotype: The antigen remains undetermined.

Regarding the study as a whole: Significant enrichment of disease-linked clones was reported in matched ankylosing spondylitis synovial fluid. About 8 highly homologous variants formed a TCR beta motif that appeared characteristic of ankylosing spondylitis blood.

This clonotype was sampled from a male donor with ankylosing spondylitis. Source material: blood, either unsorted or a sorted T cell fraction (not recorded which). The genes are TRBV20-1 and TRBJ1-2, with TRBD1 as a possible D gene (5 bases). The CDR3 nucleotides are TGCAGTGCTCCTGCAGGGAGTGTGGGCTATGGCTACACCTTC. This encodes CSAPAGSVGYGYTF.